These 6 T cell receptor beta chains originate from one sample sequenced in a study of T cell changes during pregnancy in multiple sclerosis. Method: immunoSEQ multiplex PCR; TCRdb's copy keeps in-frame clones and lacks some. The top ten hold around 0.8% of the sample, which has tens of thousands of clones, roughly 89% seen once. Sequenced material: CD4+ T cells from peripheral blood mononuclear cells, taken in the second trimester of pregnancy. These receptors came from a female donor with multiple sclerosis, enrolled in a pregnancy study.

This clone was counted a single time. The CDR3 DNA is TGTGCCAGCAGCTCCTTTGACAGGGAAGGCGAGCAGTTCTTC. Protein product: CASSSFDREGEQFF. V gene TRBV5-4 combines with J gene TRBJ2-1, with 7 bases that match TRBD1. Germline V gene data show CDR1 as SGHNT and CDR2 as YYREEE (reference sequence). The V and J ends lost 3 bases and 10 bases, in that order; junction bases with no gene match: 10. The CDR3 sequence is 14 residues long.

V is TRBV7-3 and J is TRBJ2-5, with D maybe TRBD2 (7 bases). The CDR3 totals 14 residues. V lost 5 bases and J 4 bases, leaving 14 bases between the germline ends. From germline, CDR1 is SGHTA and CDR2 FQGTGA. The CDR3 reads CASSVRGGGETQYF. CDR3 coding DNA: TGTGCCAGCAGCGTCAGGGGAGGGGGAGAGACCCAGTACTTC.

The rearrangement uses TRBV30 and TRBJ1-2, with TRBD1 matching over 8 bases. The length of the CDR3 is 12 residues. The J segment lost 3 bases and the V segment lost 8 bases, leaving 5 bases of the junction unmatched. CDR1 is GTSNPN and CDR2 is SVGIG in the germline V gene (reference sequence). CDR3 sequence reads: CAATGGYYGYTF. The CDR3 region has the DNA TGTGCCGCCACAGGGGGATACTATGGCTACACCTTC.

V and J are TRBV10-3 and TRBJ2-1, with 9 bases identical to TRBD1. The CDR3 length is 18 residues. Germline CDR1 reads ENHRY; CDR2 reads SYGVKD. V shed 8 bases and J 4 bases; nucleotides not matched to a gene: 18. CDR3 bases: TGTGCCATCGCTCCGGGACAGGGTAGTGGAATAGAGTACAATGAGCAGTTCTTC. This sequence encodes CAIAPGQGSGIEYNEQFF.

The CDR3 loop is CASSSGREYGYTF. CDR3 DNA: TGTGCCAGCAGCTCCGGGAGAGAGTATGGCTACACCTTC. The chain links TRBV7-8 to TRBJ1-2; D remains unclear. CDR3 length equals 13 residues. Looked up from germline, CDR1 is SGHVS and CDR2 is FQNEAQ. Trimming shortened V by 4 bases and J by 5 bases, and 11 bases separated the two germline ends.

The genes are TRBV27 and TRBJ1-2; no clear D gene. The CDR3 contains 16 residues. V lost 5 bases to trimming and J lost 0 bases, with 16 bases between them. CDR1 is MNHEY and CDR2 is SMNVEV in the germline V gene (reference sequence). CDR3 loop: CASSPGVGLPNYGYTF. Written as DNA, the CDR3 is TGTGCCAGCAGTCCCGGGGTAGGCCTCCCTAACTATGGCTACACCTTC.